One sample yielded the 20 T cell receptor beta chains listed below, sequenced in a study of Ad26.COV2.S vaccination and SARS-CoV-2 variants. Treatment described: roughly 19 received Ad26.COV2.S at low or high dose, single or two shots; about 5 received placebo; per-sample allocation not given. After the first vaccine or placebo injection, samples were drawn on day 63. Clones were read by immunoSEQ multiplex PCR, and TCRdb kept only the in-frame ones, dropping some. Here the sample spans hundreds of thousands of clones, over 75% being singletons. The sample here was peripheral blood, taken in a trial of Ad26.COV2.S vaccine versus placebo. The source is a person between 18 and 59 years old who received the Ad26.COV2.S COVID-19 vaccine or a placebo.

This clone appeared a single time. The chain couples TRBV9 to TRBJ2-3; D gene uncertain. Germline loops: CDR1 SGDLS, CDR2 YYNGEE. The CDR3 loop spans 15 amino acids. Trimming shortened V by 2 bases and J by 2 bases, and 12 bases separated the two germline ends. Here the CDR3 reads CASSVGPQLTDTQYF. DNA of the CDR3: TGTGCCAGCAGCGTCGGACCACAACTCACAGATACGCAGTATTTT.

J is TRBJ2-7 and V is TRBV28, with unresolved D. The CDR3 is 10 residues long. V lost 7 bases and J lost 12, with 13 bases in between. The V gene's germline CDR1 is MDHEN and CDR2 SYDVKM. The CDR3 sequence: CASKAVGLYF. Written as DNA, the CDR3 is TGTGCCAGCAAAGCCGTAGGGCTGTACTTC.

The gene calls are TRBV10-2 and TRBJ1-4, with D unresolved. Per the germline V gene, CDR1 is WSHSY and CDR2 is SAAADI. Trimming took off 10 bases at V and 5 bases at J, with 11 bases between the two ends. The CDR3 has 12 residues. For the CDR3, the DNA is TGCGCCACGGGAAGGTTAAATGAAAAACTGTTTTTT. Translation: CATGRLNEKLFF.

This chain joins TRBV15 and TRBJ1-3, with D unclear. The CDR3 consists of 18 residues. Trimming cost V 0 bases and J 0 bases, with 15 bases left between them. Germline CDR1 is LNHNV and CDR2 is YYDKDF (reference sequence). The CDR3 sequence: CATSRDRGRRTSGNTIYF. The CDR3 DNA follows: TGTGCCACCAGCAGAGATCGAGGTAGGCGGACCTCTGGAAACACCATATATTTT.

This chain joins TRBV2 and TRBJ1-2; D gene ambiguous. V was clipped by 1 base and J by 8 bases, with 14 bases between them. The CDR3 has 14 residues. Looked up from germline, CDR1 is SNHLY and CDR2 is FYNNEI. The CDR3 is CASSEVKVSYGYTF. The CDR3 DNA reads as TGTGCCAGCAGTGAAGTAAAGGTTTCCTACGGCTACACCTTC.

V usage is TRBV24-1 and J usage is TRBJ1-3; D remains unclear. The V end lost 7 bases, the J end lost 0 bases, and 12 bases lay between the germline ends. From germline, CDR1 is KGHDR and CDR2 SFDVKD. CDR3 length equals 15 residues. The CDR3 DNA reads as TGTGCCACCAGCCTACACGGGAGCTCTGGAAACACCATATATTTT. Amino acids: CATSLHGSSGNTIYF.

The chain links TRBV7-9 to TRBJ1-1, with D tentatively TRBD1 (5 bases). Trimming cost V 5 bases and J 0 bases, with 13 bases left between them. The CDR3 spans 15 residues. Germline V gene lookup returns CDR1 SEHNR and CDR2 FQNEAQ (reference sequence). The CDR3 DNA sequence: TGTGCCAGCAGCCTCCCCGCGGGGCTGAACACTGAAGCTTTCTTT. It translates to CASSLPAGLNTEAFF.

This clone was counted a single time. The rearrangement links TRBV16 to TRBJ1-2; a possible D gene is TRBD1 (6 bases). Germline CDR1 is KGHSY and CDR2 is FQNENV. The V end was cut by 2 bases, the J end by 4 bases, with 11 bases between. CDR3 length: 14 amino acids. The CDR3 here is CASSQPAGAYGYTF. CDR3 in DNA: TGTGCCAGCAGCCAACCCGCGGGGGCCTATGGCTACACCTTC.

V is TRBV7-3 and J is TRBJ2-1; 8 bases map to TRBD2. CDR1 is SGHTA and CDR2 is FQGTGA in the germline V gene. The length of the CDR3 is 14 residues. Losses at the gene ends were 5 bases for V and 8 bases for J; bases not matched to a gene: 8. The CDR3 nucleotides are TGTGCCAGCAGCCCCGGGGGGGGTTACGATGAGCAGTTCTTC. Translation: CASSPGGGYDEQFF.

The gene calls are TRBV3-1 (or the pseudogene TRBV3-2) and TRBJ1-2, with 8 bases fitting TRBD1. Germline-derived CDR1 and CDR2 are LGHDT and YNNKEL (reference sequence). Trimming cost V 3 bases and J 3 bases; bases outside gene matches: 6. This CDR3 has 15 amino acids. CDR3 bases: TGTGCCAGCAGCCAGGACAGGGCTAGGTACTATGGCTACACCTTC. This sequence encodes CASSQDRARYYGYTF.

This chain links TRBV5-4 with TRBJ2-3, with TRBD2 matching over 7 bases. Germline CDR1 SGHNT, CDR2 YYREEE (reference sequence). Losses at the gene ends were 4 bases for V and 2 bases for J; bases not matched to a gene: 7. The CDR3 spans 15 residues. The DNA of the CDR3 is TGTGCCAGCAGCCACTCTAGCGGAACCACAGATACGCAGTATTTT. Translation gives CASSHSSGTTDTQYF.

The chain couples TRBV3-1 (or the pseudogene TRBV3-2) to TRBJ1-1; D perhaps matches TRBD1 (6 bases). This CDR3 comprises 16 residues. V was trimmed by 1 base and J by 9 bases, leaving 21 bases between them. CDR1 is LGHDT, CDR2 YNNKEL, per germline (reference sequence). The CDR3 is CASSQGGAGQTLKAFF. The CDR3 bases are TGTGCCAGCAGCCAAGGGGGGGCAGGGCAAACACTGAAAGCTTTCTTT.

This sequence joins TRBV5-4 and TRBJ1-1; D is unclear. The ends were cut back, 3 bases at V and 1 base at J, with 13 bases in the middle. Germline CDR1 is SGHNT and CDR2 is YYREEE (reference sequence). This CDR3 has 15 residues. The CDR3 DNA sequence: TGTGCCAGCAGCTCTCGGACCAGACCGAACACTGAAGCTTTCTTT. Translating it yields CASSSRTRPNTEAFF.

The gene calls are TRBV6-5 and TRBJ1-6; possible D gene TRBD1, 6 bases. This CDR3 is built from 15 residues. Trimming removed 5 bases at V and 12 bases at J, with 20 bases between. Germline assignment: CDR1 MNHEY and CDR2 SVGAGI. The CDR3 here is CASSPGPGWTVPLHF. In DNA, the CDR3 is TGTGCCAGCAGTCCGGGCCCGGGGTGGACAGTACCCCTCCACTTT.

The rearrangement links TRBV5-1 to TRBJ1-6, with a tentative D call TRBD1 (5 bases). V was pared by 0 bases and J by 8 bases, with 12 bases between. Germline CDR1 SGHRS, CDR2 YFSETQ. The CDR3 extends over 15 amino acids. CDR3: CASSLEGQDYSPLHF. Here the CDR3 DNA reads TGCGCCAGCAGCTTGGAGGGGCAGGACTATTCACCCCTCCACTTT. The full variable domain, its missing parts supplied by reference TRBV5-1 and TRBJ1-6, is KAGVTQTPRYLIKTRGQQVTLSCSPISGHRSVSWYQQTPGQGLQFLFEYFSETQRNKGNFPGRFSGRQFSNSRSEMNVSTLELGDSALYLCASSLEGQDYSPLHFGNGTRLTVT.

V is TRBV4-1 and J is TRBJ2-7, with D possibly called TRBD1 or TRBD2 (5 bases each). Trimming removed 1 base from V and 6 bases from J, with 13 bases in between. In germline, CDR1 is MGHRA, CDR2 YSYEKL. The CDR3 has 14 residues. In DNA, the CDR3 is TGCGCCAGCAGCCAAGCGTTAAGGGACGCCGAGCAGTACTTC. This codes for CASSQALRDAEQYF.

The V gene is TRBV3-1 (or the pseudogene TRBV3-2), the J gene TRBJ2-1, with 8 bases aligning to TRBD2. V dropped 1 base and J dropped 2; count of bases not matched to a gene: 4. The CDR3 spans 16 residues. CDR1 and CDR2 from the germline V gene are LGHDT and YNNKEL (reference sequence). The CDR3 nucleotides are TGTGCCAGCAGCCAAGTAGTGCGGGGGGCCTACAATGAGCAGTTCTTC. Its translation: CASSQVVRGAYNEQFF.

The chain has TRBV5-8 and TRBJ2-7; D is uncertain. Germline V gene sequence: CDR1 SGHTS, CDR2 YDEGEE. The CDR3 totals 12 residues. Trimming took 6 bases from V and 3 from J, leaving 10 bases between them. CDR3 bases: TGTGCCAGCACCGGAGAAGGCTACGAGCAGTACTTC. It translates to CASTGEGYEQYF. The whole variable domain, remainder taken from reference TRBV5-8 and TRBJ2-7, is EAGVTQSPTHLIKTRGQQATLRCSPISGHTSVYWYQQALGLGLQFLLWYDEGEERNRGNFPPRFSGRQFPNYSSELNVNALELEDSALYLCASTGEGYEQYFGPGTRLTVT.

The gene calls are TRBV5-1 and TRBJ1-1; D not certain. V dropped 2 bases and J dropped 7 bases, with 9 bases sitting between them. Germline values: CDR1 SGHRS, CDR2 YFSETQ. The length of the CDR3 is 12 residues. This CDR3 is CASSLPGYEAFF. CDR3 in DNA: TGCGCCAGCAGCTTACCGGGCTATGAAGCTTTCTTT.

CDR3 nucleotides: TGTGCCAGCAGGCCGACTAACACAGATACGCAGTATTTT. Encoded protein: CASRPTNTDTQYF. V usage is TRBV6-4 and J usage is TRBJ2-3; D perhaps matches TRBD2 (5 bases). There are 13 residues in the CDR3. Germline V gene lookup returns CDR1 MRHNA and CDR2 SNTAGT. With 6 bases removed from V and 2 bases from J, the gap between germline ends came to 9 bases.